These 23 T cell receptor beta chains were sequenced from one sample in a study of CD8 T cell repertoires and HIV-1 epitope variants. These receptors lack a known antigen. Assay: immunoSEQ multiplex PCR; the TCRdb copy retains only in-frame clones and omits some. Of around 5,000 clones listed, about 67% were seen once; the top ten hold more than 35%. The sample taken for sequencing was cultured CD8+ T cells derived from PBMCs. Receptors were obtained from a male donor with HIV.

V gene TRBV6-1 combines with J gene TRBJ2-5; D gene uncertain. CDR1 and CDR2 from the germline V gene are MNHNS and SASEGT. The V gene lost 3 bases and the J gene lost 4 bases, with 18 bases spanning the gap. CDR3 length: 16 amino acids. The CDR3 loop reads CASSETQAPPRETQYF. CDR3 coding DNA: TGTGCCAGCAGTGAGACCCAGGCCCCACCTCGAGAGACCCAGTACTTC.

In this sample, this clone is large (0.1 to 1%). The chain employs TRBV7-9 and TRBJ1-5; no definite D call. This CDR3 region has 14 residues. V gave up 5 bases and J gave up 0 bases, with 8 bases separating them. Germline V gene lookup returns CDR1 SEHNR and CDR2 FQNEAQ (reference sequence). In DNA form, the CDR3 reads TGTGCCAGCAGCCCGAGCTATAGCAATCAGCCCCAGCATTTT. It codes for CASSPSYSNQPQHF.

This sequence joins TRBV18 and TRBJ2-7; 9 nucleotides line up with TRBD1. Germline CDR1 KGHSH, CDR2 LQKENI. J lost 0 bases, V lost 0 bases, and 3 bases had no gene match. CDR3 size: 16 residues. CDR3 protein: CASSPPPTGGSYEQYF. As DNA, the CDR3 is TGTGCCAGCTCACCACCGCCGACAGGGGGCTCCTACGAGCAGTACTTC.

V usage is TRBV9 and J usage is TRBJ2-3; D gene unclear. Germline CDR1 reads SGDLS; CDR2 reads YYNGEE. The V and J ends lost 3 bases and 4 bases respectively, with 0 bases between them. CDR3 length: 10 amino acids. CDR3 bases: TGTGCCAGCAGCGCAGATACGCAGTATTTT. Translated: CASSADTQYF.

V gene TRBV4-3 combines with J gene TRBJ2-1; D is unclear. The length of the CDR3 is 17 residues. Germline V lookup: CDR1 LGHNA, CDR2 YSLEER. V lost 0 bases and J 0 bases, leaving 12 bases between the germline ends. CDR3 coding DNA: TGCGCCAGCAGCCAAGACGAACTTACTTTCTCCTACAATGAGCAGTTCTTC. This translates into CASSQDELTFSYNEQFF.

The J gene is TRBJ1-2, the V gene TRBV2; maybe TRBD1 (5 bases). This CDR3 spans 13 amino acids. V was pared by 6 bases and J by 3 bases, with 11 bases between. Germline V lookup: CDR1 SNHLY, CDR2 FYNNEI. CDR3 coding DNA: TGTGCCAGCAGAGGGGCCCAATACTATGGCTACACCTTC. It yields the protein CASRGAQYYGYTF.

This clone has only one observation. This chain uses TRBV28 with TRBJ2-5; 7 positions match TRBD1. V was clipped by 3 bases and J by 3 bases; unmatched bases: 25. The length of the CDR3 is 21 residues. CDR1 and CDR2 (germline): MDHEN, SYDVKM. The CDR3 is CASSFASDVPAGGDGEETQYF. The CDR3 DNA sequence: TGTGCCAGCAGTTTTGCGTCCGATGTCCCTGCAGGGGGAGACGGCGAAGAGACCCAGTACTTC.

The rearrangement uses TRBV29-1 and TRBJ2-1; maybe TRBD1 (6 bases). Trimming removed 7 bases at V and 8 bases at J, with 12 bases between. The length of the CDR3 is 11 residues. Per the germline V gene, CDR1 is SQVTM and CDR2 is ANQGSEA. The chain's CDR3 is CSGPQGDEQFF. In DNA, the CDR3 is TGCAGCGGTCCACAGGGCGATGAGCAGTTCTTC.

The table lists this clone with a count of one. The V gene is TRBV20-1, the J gene TRBJ2-1; D might be TRBD1 or TRBD2, each matching 5 bases. Trimming pared 5 bases from V and 9 bases from J, leaving 11 bases between. CDR1 is DFQATT, CDR2 SNEGSKA, per germline (reference sequence). The CDR3 is 11 residues long. The CDR3 protein is CSAAGALEQFF. CDR3 in DNA: TGCAGTGCTGCCGGGGCCCTTGAGCAGTTCTTC.

About this clone itself: Because the CDR3 is missing its conserved closing phenylalanine or tryptophan, this is likely a read error. No DNA is shown, since the ends of the CDR3 on it are uncertain; the CDR3 is the one TCRdb lists. J is TRBJ1-1 and V is TRBV4-3. The CDR3 is 10 amino acids in total, end residues counted. Per germline, CDR1 LGHNA and CDR2 YSLEER. The CDR3 spells CASSQDRPVR.

The CDR3 region is CASSPIRTPNTGELFF. For the CDR3, the DNA is TGTGCCAGCAGCCCTATTCGGACACCTAACACCGGGGAGCTGTTTTTT. This chain links TRBV7-9 with TRBJ2-2; D possibly corresponds to TRBD1 (5 bases). Trimming removed 5 bases at V and 2 bases at J, with 15 bases between. Germline assignment: CDR1 SEHNR and CDR2 FQNEAQ (reference sequence). The CDR3 spans 16 residues. The whole variable domain, remainder taken from reference TRBV7-9 and TRBJ2-2, is DTGVSQNPRHKITKRGQNVTFRCDPISEHNRLYWYRQTLGQGPEFLTYFQNEAQLEKSRLLSDRFSAERPKGSFSTLEIQRTEQGDSAMYLCASSPIRTPNTGELFFGEGSRLTVL.

The gene calls are TRBV5-1 and TRBJ2-1; no firm D call. V dropped 3 bases and J dropped 0 bases, with 4 bases sitting between them. CDR3 length equals 13 residues. The germline CDR1 and CDR2 sequences are SGHRS and YFSETQ. The CDR3 sequence: CASSWDSYNEQFF. The CDR3 nucleotides read TGCGCCAGCAGCTGGGACTCCTACAATGAGCAGTTCTTC.

This clone was seen more than once but under ten times. The chain carries TRBV10-3 and TRBJ1-1; D is ambiguous. With 7 bases removed from V and 2 bases from J, the gap between germline ends came to 11 bases. Per germline, CDR1 ENHRY and CDR2 SYGVKD. CDR3 length: 13 residues. The CDR3 region is CAITLDGNTEAFF. CDR3 nucleotide sequence: TGTGCCATCACTTTGGACGGAAACACTGAAGCTTTCTTT.

This chain uses TRBV7-8 with TRBJ1-1; D is undetermined. This CDR3 has 16 residues. The germline V and J ends were trimmed by 1 base and 1 base, with 13 bases remaining between them. Germline loops: CDR1 SGHVS, CDR2 FQNEAQ. The DNA of the CDR3 is TGTGCCAGCAGCTTAGGGGTCGAGCTCACGAACACTGAAGCTTTCTTT. Residues: CASSLGVELTNTEAFF.

This clone was seen a handful of times. The chain carries TRBV30 and TRBJ2-3; no firm D call. The CDR3 totals 13 residues. Germline CDR1 and CDR2: GTSNPN and SVGIG (reference sequence). The CDR3, as DNA: TGTAGTGGAATCCCGGAAGACCGTGATACGCAGTATTTT. Translated: CSGIPEDRDTQYF.

The V and J genes are TRBV5-1 and TRBJ2-7; perhaps TRBD1 as D (6 bases). The CDR3 covers 15 residues. Germline V gives CDR1 SGHRS, CDR2 YFSETQ. The V and J ends lost 3 bases and 0 bases respectively, with 13 bases between them. The CDR3 coding sequence is TGCGCCAGCAGCTCCCGGAACAGGGACTCCTACGAGCAGTACTTC. As protein: CASSSRNRDSYEQYF.

In this sample, this clone turned up a few times. The chain carries TRBV19 and TRBJ2-2; possibly TRBD2 for D (5 bases). CDR3 length: 17 amino acids. V lost 4 bases, J lost 0 bases, and 15 bases lay in between. Germline assignment: CDR1 LNHDA and CDR2 SQIVND (reference sequence). This CDR3 reads CASSNWIQTTNTGELFF. In DNA form, the CDR3 reads TGTGCCAGTAGTAACTGGATTCAGACTACGAACACCGGGGAGCTGTTTTTT.

V gene TRBV28 combines with J gene TRBJ2-5, with D tentatively TRBD2 (5 bases). Trimming cost V 2 bases and J 4 bases, with 11 bases left between them. In germline, CDR1 is MDHEN, CDR2 SYDVKM. The CDR3 is 14 residues long. The CDR3 protein is CASSLEGLGETQYF. CDR3 sequence (DNA): TGTGCCAGCAGTTTAGAGGGATTGGGAGAGACCCAGTACTTC. Full variable domain (missing parts from reference TRBV28 and TRBJ2-5): DVKVTQSSRYLVKRTGEKVFLECVQDMDHENMFWYRQDPGLGLRLIYFSYDVKMKEKGDIPEGYSVSREKKERFSLILESASTNQTSMYLCASSLEGLGETQYFGPGTRLLVL.

The chain uses TRBV27 and TRBJ1-5; D possibly corresponds to TRBD1 (6 bases). V lost 6 bases to trimming and J lost 1 base, with 13 bases between them. Germline loops: CDR1 MNHEY, CDR2 SMNVEV (reference sequence). This CDR3 has 15 amino acids. For the CDR3, the DNA is TGTGCCAGCAGACCAGGGACAATAAGCAATCAGCCCCAGCATTTT. This translates into CASRPGTISNQPQHF.

For the CDR3, the DNA is TGCGCCAGCAGCCCGAGGACAGGGCCCGGGGGGACTGAAGCTTTCTTT. As protein: CASSPRTGPGGTEAFF. The chain recombines TRBV5-1 with TRBJ1-1, with 8 bases identical to TRBD1. Germline assignment: CDR1 SGHRS and CDR2 YFSETQ. The CDR3 has 16 residues. Trimming at V came to 4 bases and at J to 5 bases, leaving 13 bases not matched to a gene.

This sequence joins TRBV11-2 and TRBJ2-1; unclear D gene. Germline V gene lookup returns CDR1 SGHAT and CDR2 FQNNGV. The CDR3 contains 14 residues. V gave up 8 bases and J gave up 0 bases, with 11 bases separating them. The CDR3 sequence is CASLDPSSYNEQFF. The CDR3 DNA reads TGTGCCAGCCTAGACCCCAGCTCCTACAATGAGCAGTTCTTC.

The chain links TRBV29-1 to TRBJ2-3; D call uncertain. V lost 3 bases to trimming and J lost 0 bases, with 10 bases between them. Germline lookup yields CDR1 SQVTM and CDR2 ANQGSEA. This CDR3 has 14 residues. The CDR3 sequence: CSVEGTVSTDTQYF. CDR3 in DNA: TGCAGCGTTGAGGGTACGGTGAGCACAGATACGCAGTATTTT.

The chain combines TRBV7-8 with TRBJ1-5; 7 positions match TRBD1. This CDR3 spans 16 amino acids. CDR1 and CDR2 from the germline V gene are SGHVS and FQNEAQ. J gave up 3 bases and V 1 base, and 6 bases lay outside the gene matches. CDR3 nucleotide sequence: TGTGCCAGCAGCTTAGAAACGACAGGGTACAATCAGCCCCAGCATTTT. Residues: CASSLETTGYNQPQHF.